Each of the 6 T cell receptor beta chains below was sequenced from the same sample in a study of blood T cell repertoires in COVID-19. Clones were read by immunoSEQ multiplex PCR, and TCRdb kept only the in-frame ones, dropping some. The table shows 250,000 to 400,000 clones, with about 88% occurring only once. What was sequenced was PBMCs or T cells enriched from blood (not recorded which). These receptors all come from a man aged 55-75 years who had recovered from COVID-19.

This clone occurred a few times. J is TRBJ1-2 and V is TRBV6-5, with D unclear. Trimming removed 4 bases from V and 4 bases from J, with 13 bases in between. CDR3 size: 14 residues. Germline CDR1 and CDR2: MNHEY and SVGAGI. This CDR3 reads CASSLRRIGYGYTF. CDR3 DNA: TGTGCCAGCAGTTTACGCAGGATTGGCTATGGCTACACCTTC.

For this clone: Within the sample, other DNA sequences also encode this same CDR3. The J gene is TRBJ1-1, the V gene TRBV18, with TRBD1 matching over 9 bases. Per the germline V gene, CDR1 is KGHSH and CDR2 is LQKENI. The CDR3 runs 14 residues. V dropped 6 bases and J dropped 6; count of bases not matched to a gene: 8. CDR3 sequence reads: CASSPGTGSSEAFF. The CDR3 DNA reads TGTGCCAGCTCTCCCGGGACAGGGTCATCTGAAGCTTTCTTT.

A single count supports this clone. CDR3 amino acids: CSVEPSAGGGEQFF. The CDR3 region has the DNA TGCAGCGTTGAACCGTCAGCGGGAGGGGGTGAGCAGTTCTTC. J is TRBJ2-1 and V is TRBV29-1, with TRBD2 matching over 10 bases. The germline gives CDR1 SQVTM, CDR2 ANQGSEA. After removal of 2 bases from V and 9 bases from J, the junction contained 7 bases not matched to a gene. The CDR3 length is 14 residues.

The rearrangement joins TRBV19 to TRBJ1-1; 8 bases match TRBD1. Trimming removed 5 bases from V and 3 bases from J; junction bases left unmatched: 8. In germline, CDR1 is LNHDA, CDR2 SQIVND (reference sequence). This CDR3 is built from 15 residues. As DNA, the CDR3 is TGTGCCAGTAGTTTCTCCCTGACAGGGGACACTGAAGCTTTCTTT. Protein product: CASSFSLTGDTEAFF.

The chain is built from TRBV11-2 and TRBJ2-1; 13 bases are shared with TRBD2. The germline CDR1 and CDR2 sequences are SGHAT and FQNNGV. V trimming: 1 base; J trimming: 9 bases; junction bases outside the gene matches: 9. The CDR3 contains 17 residues. The chain's CDR3 is CASSLAGTSGVWREQFF. The DNA for the CDR3 is TGTGCCAGCAGCTTAGCCGGGACTAGCGGGGTATGGCGTGAGCAGTTCTTC.

A note on this clone: Other DNA variants within this sample encode the same CDR3. This chain links TRBV3-1 (or the pseudogene TRBV3-2) with TRBJ1-6; 8 nucleotides match TRBD1. The CDR3 is 15 amino acids. Germline CDR1 and CDR2: LGHDT and YNNKEL (reference sequence). Trimming cost V 1 base and J 6 bases; bases outside gene matches: 2. In DNA form, the CDR3 reads TGTGCCAGCAGCCAAGGGACAGGGCTTAATTCACCCCTCCACTTT. Translation: CASSQGTGLNSPLHF.